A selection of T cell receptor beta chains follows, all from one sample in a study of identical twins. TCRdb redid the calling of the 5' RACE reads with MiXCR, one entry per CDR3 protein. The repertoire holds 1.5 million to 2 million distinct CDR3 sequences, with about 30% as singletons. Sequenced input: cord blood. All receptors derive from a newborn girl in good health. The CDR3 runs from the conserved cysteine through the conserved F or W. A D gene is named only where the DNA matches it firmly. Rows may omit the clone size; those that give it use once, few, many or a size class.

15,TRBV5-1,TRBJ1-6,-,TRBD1,TGCGCCAGCAGCGTTTTGGACAGGGTCAATTCACCCCTCCACTTT,CASSVLDRVNSPLHF
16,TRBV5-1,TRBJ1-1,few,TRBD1,TGCGCCAGCAGCTGGGGACAGGTATCGATGAACACTGAAGCTTTCTTT,CASSWGQVSMNTEAFF
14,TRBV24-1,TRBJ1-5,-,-,TGTGCCACCAGTGATGTGAGGGAGGGTCAGCCCCAGCATTTT,CATSDVREGQPQHF
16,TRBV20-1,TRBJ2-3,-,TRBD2,TGCAGTGCTAGAGATCGGAATAGCGGGATCACAGATACGCAGTATTTT,CSARDRNSGITDTQYF
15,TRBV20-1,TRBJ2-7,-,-,TGCAGTGCTAGAGATCCCGGCAGTCCCTCCTACGAGCAGTACTTC,CSARDPGSPSYEQYF
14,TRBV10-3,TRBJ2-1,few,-,TGTGCCATCCAAACAGGGGAGGGATACAATGAGCAGTTCTTC,CAIQTGEGYNEQFF
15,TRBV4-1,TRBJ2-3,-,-,TGCGCCAGCAGCCAAGTTTCGGGAGTGCTTAATACGCAGTATTTT,CASSQVSGVLNTQYF
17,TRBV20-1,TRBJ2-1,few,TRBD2,TGCAGTGCTAGAGATCCGTTGGCTAGCGGATCCTACAATGAGCAGTTCTTC,CSARDPLASGSYNEQFF
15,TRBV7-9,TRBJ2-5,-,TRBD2,TGTGCCAGCAGCCCCCGACTAGCGGGAGACCTTGAGCAGTACTTC,CASSPRLAGDLEQYF
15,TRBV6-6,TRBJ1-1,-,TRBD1,TGTGCCAGCACCACGGGACAGGGCGGCCGCACTGAAGCTTTCTTT,CASTTGQGGRTEAFF
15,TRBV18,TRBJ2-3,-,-,TGTGCCAGCTCCCCAATCGGGGCGGGAACAGATACGCAGTATTTT,CASSPIGAGTDTQYF
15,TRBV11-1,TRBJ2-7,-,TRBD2,TGTGCCAGCAGCTTATCTACTAGCGGAGCCTACGAGCAGTACTTC,CASSLSTSGAYEQYF
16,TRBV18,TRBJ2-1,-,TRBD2,TGTGCCAGCTCCCTTAGCGGGGGGCCGGGCTACAATGAGCAGTTCTTC,CASSLSGGPGYNEQFF
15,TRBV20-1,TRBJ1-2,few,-,TGCAGTGCTAGAGATCGGGGGAATGCTAACTATGGCTACACCTTC,CSARDRGNANYGYTF
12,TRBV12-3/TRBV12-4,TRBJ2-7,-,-,TGTGCCAGCTGTCCTACCGCCTACGAGCAGTACTTC,CASCPTAYEQYF
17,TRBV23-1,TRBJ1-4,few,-,TGCGCCAGCAGTCCACATTACAAGGGGGGGCCTAATGAAAAACTGTTTTTT,CASSPHYKGGPNEKLFF
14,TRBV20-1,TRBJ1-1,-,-,TGCAGTCGAATACAACCGGGGGACAACACTGAAGCTTTCTTT,CSRIQPGDNTEAFF
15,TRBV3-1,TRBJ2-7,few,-,TGTGCCAGCAGCCAAGGGGGCGCATTCCCCTACGAGCAGTACTTC,CASSQGGAFPYEQYF
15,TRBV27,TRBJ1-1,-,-,TGTGCCAGCAGTTCCGGACTAGGGATGAACACTGAAGCTTTCTTT,CASSSGLGMNTEAFF
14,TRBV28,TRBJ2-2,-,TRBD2,TGTGCCAGCAGTTTTACTAGCGTCACCGGGGAGCTGTTTTTT,CASSFTSVTGELFF
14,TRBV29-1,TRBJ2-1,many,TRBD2,TGCAGCGTTGATGGGCTAGCGGGGTACAATGAGCAGTTCTTC,CSVDGLAGYNEQFF
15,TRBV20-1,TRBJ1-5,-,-,TGCAGTGCTAGTCTCCCAGGGGCTACGGGGCAGCCCCAGCATTTT,CSASLPGATGQPQHF
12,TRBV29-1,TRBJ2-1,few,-,TGCAGCGGGACACGCTCCTACAATGAGCAGTTCTTC,CSGTRSYNEQFF
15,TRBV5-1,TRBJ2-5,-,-,TGCGCCAGCAGCGCCCAAGGACGTCCACGGGAGACCCAGTACTTC,CASSAQGRPRETQYF
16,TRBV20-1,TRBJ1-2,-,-,TGCAGTGCTCCCAACCCCCCCGGGGGGCCGGGCTATGGCTACACCTTC,CSAPNPPGGPGYGYTF
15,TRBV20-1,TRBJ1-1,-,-,TGCAGTGCTAGAGTACCCCAGGGGTCAGGCTCTGAAGCTTTCTTT,CSARVPQGSGSEAFF
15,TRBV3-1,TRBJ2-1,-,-,TGTGCCAACAAACAAAACGGAAAGTTCTACAATGAGCAGTTCTTC,CANKQNGKFYNEQFF
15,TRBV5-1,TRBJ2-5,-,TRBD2,TGCGCCAGCAGCGTGACTAGCGGGAACTACGATGAGCAGTACTTC,CASSVTSGNYDEQYF
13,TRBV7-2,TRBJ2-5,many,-,TGTGCCAGCAGCTTAGTCCATCCAGAGACCCAGTACTTC,CASSLVHPETQYF